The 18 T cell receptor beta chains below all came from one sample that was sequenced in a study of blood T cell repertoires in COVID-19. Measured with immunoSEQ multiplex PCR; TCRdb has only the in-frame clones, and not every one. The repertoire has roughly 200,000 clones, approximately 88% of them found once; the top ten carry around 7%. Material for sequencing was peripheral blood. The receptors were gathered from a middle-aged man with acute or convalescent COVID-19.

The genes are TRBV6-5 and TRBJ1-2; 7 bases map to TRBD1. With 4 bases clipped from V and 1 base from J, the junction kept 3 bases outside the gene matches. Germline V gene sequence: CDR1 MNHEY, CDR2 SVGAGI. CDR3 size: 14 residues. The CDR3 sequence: CASSSDRVNYGYTF. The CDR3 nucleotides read TGTGCCAGCAGTTCCGACAGGGTTAACTATGGCTACACCTTC.

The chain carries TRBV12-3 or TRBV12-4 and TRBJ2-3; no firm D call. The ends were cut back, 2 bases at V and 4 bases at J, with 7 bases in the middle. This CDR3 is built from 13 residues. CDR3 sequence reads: CASSLSVSDTQYF. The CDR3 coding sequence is TGTGCCAGCAGTTTATCGGTTTCAGATACGCAGTATTTT.

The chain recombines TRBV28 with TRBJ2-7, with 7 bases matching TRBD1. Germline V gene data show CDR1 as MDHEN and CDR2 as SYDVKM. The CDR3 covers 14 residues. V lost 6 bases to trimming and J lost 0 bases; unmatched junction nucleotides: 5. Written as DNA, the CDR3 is TGTGCCAGCAGGTCGACAGGGAGCTCCTACGAGCAGTACTTC. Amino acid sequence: CASRSTGSSYEQYF.

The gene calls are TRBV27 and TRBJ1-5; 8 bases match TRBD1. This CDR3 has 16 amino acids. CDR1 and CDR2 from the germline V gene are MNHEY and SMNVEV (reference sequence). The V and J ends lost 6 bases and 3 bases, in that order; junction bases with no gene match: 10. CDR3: CASSKVGQGPNQPQHF. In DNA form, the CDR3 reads TGTGCCAGCAGCAAAGTAGGACAGGGCCCCAATCAGCCCCAGCATTTT.

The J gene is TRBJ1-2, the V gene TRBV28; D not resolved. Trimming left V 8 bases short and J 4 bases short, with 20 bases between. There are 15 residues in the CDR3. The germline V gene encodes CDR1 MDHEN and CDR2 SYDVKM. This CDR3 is CASCEKIRILYGYTF. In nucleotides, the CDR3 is TGTGCCAGCTGTGAGAAAATCCGCATCCTCTATGGCTACACCTTC.

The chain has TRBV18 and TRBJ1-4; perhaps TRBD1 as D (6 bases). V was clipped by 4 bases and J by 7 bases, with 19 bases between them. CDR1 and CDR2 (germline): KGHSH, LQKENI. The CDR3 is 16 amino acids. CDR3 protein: CASSLQQGGLSEKLFF. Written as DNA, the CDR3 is TGTGCCAGCTCACTACAGCAAGGGGGTCTGAGTGAAAAACTGTTTTTT.

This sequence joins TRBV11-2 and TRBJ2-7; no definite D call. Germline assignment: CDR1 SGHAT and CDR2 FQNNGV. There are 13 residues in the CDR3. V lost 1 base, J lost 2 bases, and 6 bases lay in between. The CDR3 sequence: CASSLGSTYEQYF. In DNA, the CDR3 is TGTGCCAGCAGCTTAGGTTCCACCTACGAGCAGTACTTC.

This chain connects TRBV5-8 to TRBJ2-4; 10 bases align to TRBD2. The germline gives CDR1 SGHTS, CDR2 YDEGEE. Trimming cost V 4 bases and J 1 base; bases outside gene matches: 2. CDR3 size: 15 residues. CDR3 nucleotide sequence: TGTGCCAGCAGCCCTAGCGGGGGTGCCAAAAACATTCAGTACTTC. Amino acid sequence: CASSPSGGAKNIQYF.

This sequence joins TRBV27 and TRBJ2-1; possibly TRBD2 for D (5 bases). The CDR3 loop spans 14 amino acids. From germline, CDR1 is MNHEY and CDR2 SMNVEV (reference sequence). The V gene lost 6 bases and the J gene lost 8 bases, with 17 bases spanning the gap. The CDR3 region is CASSPLGLRDEQFF. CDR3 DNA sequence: TGTGCCAGCAGCCCACTTGGACTGAGGGATGAGCAGTTCTTC.

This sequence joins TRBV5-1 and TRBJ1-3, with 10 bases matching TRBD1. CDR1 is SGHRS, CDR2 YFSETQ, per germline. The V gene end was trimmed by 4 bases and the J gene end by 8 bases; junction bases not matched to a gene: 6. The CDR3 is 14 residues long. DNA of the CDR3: TGCGCCAGCAGCACCCGGACAGGGGGAGACACCATATATTTT. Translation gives CASSTRTGGDTIYF.

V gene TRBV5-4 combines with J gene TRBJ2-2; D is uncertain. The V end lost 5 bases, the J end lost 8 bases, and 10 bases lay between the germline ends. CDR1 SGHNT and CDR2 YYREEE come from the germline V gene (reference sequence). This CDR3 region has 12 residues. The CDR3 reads CASRSLEGELFF. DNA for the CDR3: TGTGCCAGCAGATCCTTGGAGGGGGAGCTGTTTTTT.

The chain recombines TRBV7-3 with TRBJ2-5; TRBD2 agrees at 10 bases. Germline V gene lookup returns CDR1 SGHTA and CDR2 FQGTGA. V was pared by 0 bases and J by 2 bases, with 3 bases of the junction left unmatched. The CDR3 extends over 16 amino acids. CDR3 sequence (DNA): TGTGCCAGCAGCTTAACTAGCGGGGGGTCACAAGAGACCCAGTACTTC. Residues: CASSLTSGGSQETQYF.

CDR3 in DNA: TGTGCCAGCAGGCCCAGGGGAAAGACCCAGTACTTC. Encoded protein: CASRPRGKTQYF. V is TRBV28 and J is TRBJ2-5, with TRBD1 as a possible D gene (6 bases). The V and J ends lost 6 bases and 6 bases respectively, with 11 bases between them. The germline gives CDR1 MDHEN, CDR2 SYDVKM. The CDR3 loop spans 12 amino acids.

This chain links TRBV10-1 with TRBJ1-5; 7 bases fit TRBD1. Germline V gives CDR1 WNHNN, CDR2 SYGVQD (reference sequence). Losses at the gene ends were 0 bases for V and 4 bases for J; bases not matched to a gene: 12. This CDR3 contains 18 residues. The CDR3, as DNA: TGCGCCAGCAGTGAGTCCCATCTCCGGGACAGACGTAATCAGCCCCAGCATTTT. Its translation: CASSESHLRDRRNQPQHF.

The CDR3 DNA is TGTGCCAGTCGGGACTATTCAGAGACCCAGTACTTC. Translation: CASRDYSETQYF. J is TRBJ2-5 and V is TRBV19, with 7 bases matching TRBD2. The V segment lost 8 bases and the J segment 4 bases; nucleotides outside the gene matches: 4. Germline CDR1 LNHDA, CDR2 SQIVND (reference sequence). The CDR3 is 12 residues long.

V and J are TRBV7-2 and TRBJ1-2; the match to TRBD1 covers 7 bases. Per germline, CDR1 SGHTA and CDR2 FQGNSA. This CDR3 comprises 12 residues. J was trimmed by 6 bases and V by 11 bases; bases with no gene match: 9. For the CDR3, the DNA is TGTGCCTCGCCGAGGGGGCGTGATGGCTACACCTTC. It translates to CASPRGRDGYTF.

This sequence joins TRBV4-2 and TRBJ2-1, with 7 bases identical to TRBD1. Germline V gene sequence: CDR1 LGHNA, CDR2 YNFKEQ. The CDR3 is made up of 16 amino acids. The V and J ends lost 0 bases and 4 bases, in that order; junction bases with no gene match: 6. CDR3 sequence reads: CASSQDRRQGYNEQFF. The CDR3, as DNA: TGTGCCAGCAGCCAAGATCGGAGACAGGGATACAATGAGCAGTTCTTC.

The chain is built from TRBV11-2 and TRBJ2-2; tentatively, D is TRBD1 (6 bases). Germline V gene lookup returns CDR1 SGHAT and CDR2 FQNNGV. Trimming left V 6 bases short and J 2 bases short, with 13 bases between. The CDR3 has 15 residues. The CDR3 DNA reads TGTGCCAGCAGTCCCACCGGGACAAACACCGGGGAGCTGTTTTTT. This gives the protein CASSPTGTNTGELFF.